Listed below are T cell receptor beta chains from one sample, sequenced in a study of early T cells in non-severe SARS-CoV-2 infection. TCRdb re-called the 5' RACE reads with MiXCR, one entry per CDR3 protein. Among about 50,000 distinct CDR3 sequences listed, more than 10% were seen once. Material: whole blood, obtained at baseline. The receptors were gathered from an adult who was a healthcare worker with PCR-confirmed SARS-CoV-2 infection or an uninfected control (not recorded which). CDR3s include the opening cysteine and the closing phenylalanine or tryptophan. D genes are given only for firm matches. Size is omitted from some rows. Given values are once, few, many or a class for expanded clones.

v_call	clone_size	d_call	j_call	cdr3_aa	cdr3_nt
TRBV7-3	few	NA	TRBJ1-5	CASSLGAGNQPQHF	TGTGCCAGCAGCTTAGGGGCGGGCAATCAGCCCCAGCATTTT
TRBV7-2	many	NA	TRBJ2-7	CASSLRDDSAYEQYF	TGTGCCAGCAGCCTCCGAGATGACAGCGCGTACGAGCAGTACTTC
TRBV28	few	NA	TRBJ2-3	CASSLRQVDTQYF	TGTGCCAGCAGTTTAAGGCAGGTAGATACGCAGTATTTT
TRBV29-1	many	NA	TRBJ2-1	CSVWGSPPDLYNEQFF	TGCAGCGTTTGGGGGTCCCCGCCCGATCTTTACAATGAGCAGTTCTTC
TRBV7-9	many	NA	TRBJ2-5	CASSREETQYF	TGTGCCAGCAGCCGTGAAGAGACCCAGTACTTC
TRBV5-4	many	NA	TRBJ2-1	CASNPTASRVGGNEQFF	TGTGCCAGCAACCCAACGGCTAGCCGCGTTGGGGGCAATGAGCAGTTCTTC
TRBV3-1	few	NA	TRBJ2-5	CASSQEGHFQETQYF	TGTGCCAGCAGCCAAGAGGGTCATTTCCAAGAGACCCAGTACTTC
TRBV20-1	few	TRBD1	TRBJ2-2	CSARGQGFYTGELFF	TGCAGTGCTCGGGGACAGGGGTTTTACACCGGGGAGCTGTTTTTT
TRBV12-3/TRBV12-4	few	TRBD2	TRBJ2-7	CASTSGTSGSYEQYF	TGTGCCAGCACTTCCGGGACTAGCGGTTCCTACGAGCAGTACTTC
TRBV7-2	many	NA	TRBJ1-1	CASNRGGPTEAFF	TGTGCCAGCAATCGGGGAGGTCCCACTGAAGCTTTCTTT
TRBV7-2	few	NA	TRBJ1-1	CASSLGGPEAFF	TGTGCCAGCAGCTTAGGGGGCCCTGAAGCTTTCTTT
TRBV7-3	few	TRBD1	TRBJ2-2	CASSVGQGAAGELFF	TGTGCCAGCAGCGTGGGACAGGGGGCGGCCGGGGAGCTGTTTTTT
TRBV9	NA	NA	TRBJ2-2	CASSISTWNTGELFF	TGTGCCAGCAGCATTTCTACTTGGAACACCGGGGAGCTGTTTTTT
TRBV10-3	many	NA	TRBJ2-1	CAISEDGVYNEQFF	TGTGCCATCAGTGAGGATGGAGTGTACAATGAGCAGTTCTTC
TRBV12-3/TRBV12-4	NA	NA	TRBJ2-2	CASSPQRTQRNGGELFF	TGTGCCAGCAGTCCCCAAAGGACCCAAAGGAATGGCGGGGAGCTGTTTTTT
TRBV18	NA	NA	TRBJ2-5	CASSPRQAGGQETQYF	TGTGCCAGCTCACCTCGACAGGCCGGAGGCCAAGAGACCCAGTACTTC
TRBV18	few	NA	TRBJ1-3	CASSSVSGNTIYF	TGTGCCAGCTCGTCAGTCTCTGGAAACACCATATATTTT
TRBV11-2	NA	NA	TRBJ1-1	CASSLGPDTEAFF	TGTGCCAGCAGCTTAGGCCCAGACACTGAAGCTTTCTTT
TRBV20-1	few	NA	TRBJ1-4	CSAREGGRNEKLFF	TGCAGTGCTAGAGAAGGCGGCAGGAATGAAAAACTGTTTTTT
TRBV11-3	NA	TRBD1	TRBJ2-7	CASSHRQGESGNEQYF	TGTGCCAGCAGCCATAGACAGGGGGAAAGCGGGAACGAGCAGTACTTC
TRBV28	NA	NA	TRBJ2-1	CASKFPTSREQFF	TGTGCCAGCAAATTCCCTACTAGCCGGGAGCAGTTCTTC
TRBV12-3/TRBV12-4	many	NA	TRBJ2-3	CASSVGLSSTDTQYF	TGTGCCAGCAGTGTCGGCCTTTCTAGCACAGATACGCAGTATTTT
TRBV9	many	NA	TRBJ2-7	CASNNGGARYEQYF	TGTGCCAGCAATAACGGCGGAGCCCGATACGAGCAGTACTTC
TRBV20-1	few	TRBD2	TRBJ2-1	CSALSGSFHNEQFF	TGCAGTGCCCTTAGCGGGAGTTTTCACAATGAGCAGTTCTTC
TRBV20-1	few	NA	TRBJ2-7	CSARLAYEQYF	TGCAGTGCCCGGCTAGCCTACGAGCAGTACTTC
TRBV4-2	NA	NA	TRBJ2-7	CASSQENEQYF	TGTGCCAGCAGCCAAGAGAACGAGCAGTACTTC
TRBV27	many	TRBD1	TRBJ1-6	CASTKGGSPLHF	TGTGCCAGCACCAAAGGGGGCTCACCCCTCCACTTT
TRBV7-8	NA	NA	TRBJ2-7	CASSLALVNEQYF	TGTGCCAGCAGCTTAGCGCTAGTGAACGAGCAGTACTTC
TRBV6-2/TRBV6-3	NA	NA	TRBJ1-1	CASSYAGSINEAFF	TGTGCCAGCAGTTATGCCGGCAGCATCAATGAAGCTTTCTTT
TRBV6-5	many	NA	TRBJ1-1	CASSPPGEMNTEAFF	TGTGCCAGCAGCCCGCCGGGGGAGATGAACACTGAAGCTTTCTTT
TRBV28	NA	NA	TRBJ1-1	CASSLGREIEAFF	TGTGCCAGCAGCTTGGGCAGGGAGATTGAAGCTTTCTTT
TRBV20-1	NA	NA	TRBJ2-7	CSATITGVYEQYF	TGCAGTGCCACAATTACGGGAGTCTACGAGCAGTACTTC
TRBV7-9	NA	NA	TRBJ2-5	CASSPTVGSSKETQYF	TGTGCCAGCAGCCCGACCGTGGGGTCCTCAAAAGAGACCCAGTACTTC
TRBV28	few	NA	TRBJ2-3	CASSRTYTQYF	TGTGCCAGCAGCCGCACTTATACGCAGTATTTT
TRBV19	NA	NA	TRBJ1-2	CASTDGGTYGYTF	TGTGCCAGTACCGATGGGGGGACCTATGGCTACACCTTC
TRBV18	NA	NA	TRBJ1-1	CASSGSGPEAFF	TGTGCCAGCTCAGGGTCGGGGCCTGAAGCTTTCTTT
TRBV7-3	few	NA	TRBJ2-6	CASSPTAVSGANVLTF	TGTGCCAGCAGCCCGACAGCGGTCTCTGGGGCCAACGTCCTGACTTTC
TRBV28	many	NA	TRBJ1-3	CASKRHSGNTIYF	TGTGCCAGCAAGCGGCACTCTGGAAACACCATATATTTT
TRBV18	NA	NA	TRBJ1-5	CASSLRRDTYQPQHF	TGTGCCAGCTCTCTTAGACGGGACACTTATCAGCCCCAGCATTTT
TRBV27	many	NA	TRBJ2-1	CASSLVAHNEQFF	TGTGCCAGCAGTCTGGTAGCGCACAATGAGCAGTTCTTC
TRBV6-2/TRBV6-3	few	NA	TRBJ1-2	CASSPGVVFYGYTF	TGTGCCAGTTCGCCGGGGGTCGTTTTCTATGGCTACACCTTC
TRBV12-3/TRBV12-4	NA	TRBD1	TRBJ2-2	CASSAGQGTWNWEWTGELFF	TGTGCCAGCAGCGCGGGACAGGGGACCTGGAATTGGGAATGGACCGGGGAGCTGTTTTTT
TRBV6-2/TRBV6-3	many	NA	TRBJ1-5	CASSYGGAGQPQHF	TGTGCCAGCAGTTACGGGGGGGCCGGTCAGCCCCAGCATTTT
TRBV11-3	NA	NA	TRBJ2-1	CASSLDLGRMSSYNEQFF	TGTGCCAGCAGCTTAGATCTGGGCAGAATGAGCTCCTACAATGAGCAGTTCTTC
TRBV29-1	NA	NA	TRBJ2-7	CSVKVLGVLGEQYF	TGCAGCGTTAAGGTCTTAGGGGTTTTGGGGGAGCAGTACTTC
TRBV6-5	NA	NA	TRBJ1-5	CASRVDSNQPQHF	TGTGCCAGCAGAGTGGACAGCAATCAGCCCCAGCATTTT
TRBV5-1	NA	TRBD1	TRBJ2-5	CASSLVGQGKETQYF	TGCGCCAGCAGCTTGGTAGGACAGGGAAAAGAGACCCAGTACTTC
TRBV6-5	many	NA	TRBJ1-1	CASRMTENTEVFF	TGTGCCAGCAGGATGACAGAGAACACTGAAGTTTTCTTT
TRBV7-6	few	TRBD2	TRBJ2-1	CASSYSGGEQFF	TGTGCCAGCAGCTATAGCGGGGGTGAGCAGTTCTTC
TRBV14	few	TRBD2	TRBJ2-2	CASSQGATSGNTGELFF	TGTGCCAGCAGCCAAGGGGCAACTAGCGGTAACACCGGGGAGCTGTTTTTT
TRBV11-2	NA	NA	TRBJ1-1	CASSLARGWPEAFF	TGTGCCAGCAGCTTAGCACGGGGTTGGCCTGAAGCTTTCTTT
TRBV28	NA	NA	TRBJ2-7	CASSLEGPSYEQYF	TGTGCCAGCAGTTTGGAGGGACCATCCTACGAGCAGTACTTC
TRBV28	NA	NA	TRBJ2-5	CASSLPLSRQETQYF	TGTGCCAGCTCTCTCCCGCTCAGTAGGCAAGAGACCCAGTACTTC
TRBV28	NA	NA	TRBJ2-7	CASSLVTYEQYF	TGTGCCAGCAGTTTGGTCACTTACGAGCAGTACTTC